Following are 8 T cell receptor beta chains from one sample sequenced in a study of T cells after yellow fever vaccination. TCRdb fed the 5' RACE reads into MiXCR, producing one record per CDR3 protein. The repertoire holds 300,000 to 400,000 distinct CDR3 sequences, with about an eighth as singletons. This specimen was CD4+ T cells sorted from PBMCs, taken 15 days after the yellow fever booster vaccination. These receptors came from a man younger than 30 who received the YFV17D yellow fever vaccine.

This clonotype was found a few times. The rearrangement joins TRBV3-1 to TRBJ1-2, with D possibly TRBD1 on 5 matching bases. V shed 4 bases and J shed 0 bases, with 15 bases lying between them. Per germline, CDR1 LGHDT and CDR2 YNNKEL (reference sequence). The CDR3 contains 16 residues. CDR3 amino acids: CASSPIGGGANYGYTF. The CDR3 nucleotides are TGTGCCAGCAGCCCCATTGGGGGGGGAGCTAACTATGGCTACACCTTC.

For the CDR3, the DNA is TGTGCCAGCAGTGATATAACAACTGGAAACACCATATATTTT. It encodes CASSDITTGNTIYF. The chain couples TRBV2 to TRBJ1-3; D call uncertain. The V and J ends lost 3 bases and 2 bases respectively, with 8 bases between them. The CDR3 contains 14 residues. The V gene's germline CDR1 is SNHLY and CDR2 FYNNEI. The variable domain in full, with the rest retrieved from reference TRBV2 and TRBJ1-3, is EPEVTQTPSHQVTQMGQEVILRCVPISNHLYFYWYRQILGQKVEFLVSFYNNEISEKSEIFDDQFSVERPDGSNFTLKIRSTKLEDSAMYFCASSDITTGNTIYFGEGSWLTVV.

This chain links TRBV6-1 with TRBJ1-1, with 7 positions matching TRBD1. Germline V gene data show CDR1 as MNHNS and CDR2 as SASEGT. J was trimmed by 3 bases and V by 4 bases; bases with no gene match: 2. The CDR3 runs to 13 residues. CDR3 protein: CASSGDRDTEAFF. Here the CDR3 DNA reads TGTGCCAGCAGTGGAGACAGGGACACTGAAGCTTTCTTT.

This chain joins TRBV12-3 or TRBV12-4 and TRBJ2-5; 9 nucleotides agree with TRBD2. V was clipped by 6 bases and J by 6 bases; unmatched bases: 14. The CDR3 has 16 amino acids. CDR3 nucleotides: TGTGCCAGCAGGCGGCGGGGGGGCGACCTCAGACAGACCCAGTACTTC. It translates to CASRRRGGDLRQTQYF.

This clonotype was detected only a few times. The J gene is TRBJ2-1, the V gene TRBV7-2, with TRBD2 matching 9 bases. The J segment lost 7 bases and the V segment lost 7 bases, leaving 11 bases of the junction unmatched. Germline loops: CDR1 SGHTA, CDR2 FQGNSA. The CDR3 extends over 15 amino acids. This CDR3 is CASTPLAGSRNEQFF. As DNA, the CDR3 is TGTGCCAGCACCCCTCTAGCGGGGTCAAGGAATGAGCAGTTCTTC. Drawing the rest from reference TRBV7-2 and TRBJ2-1, the complete variable domain is GAGVSQSPSNKVTEKGKDVELRCDPISGHTALYWYRQSLGQGLEFLIYFQGNSAPDKSGLPSDRFSAERTGGSVSTLTIQRTQQEDSAVYLCASTPLAGSRNEQFFGPGTRLTVL.

This chain uses TRBV7-9 with TRBJ1-2; D is uncertain. Trimming took 2 bases from V and 9 from J, leaving 7 bases between them. The CDR3 totals 11 residues. The V gene's germline CDR1 is SEHNR and CDR2 FQNEAQ (reference sequence). This chain's CDR3 is CASSLSVRYTF. The CDR3 DNA reads TGTGCCAGCAGCTTATCCGTCCGCTACACCTTC.

This clonotype appeared many times. The J gene is TRBJ1-1, the V gene TRBV10-3; D perhaps matches TRBD1 (5 bases). Germline V gives CDR1 ENHRY, CDR2 SYGVKD. This CDR3 comprises 13 residues. V shed 6 bases and J shed 5 bases, with 13 bases lying between them. Written as DNA, the CDR3 is TGTGCCATCAGGGGGACCCTGAGAACTGAAGCTTTCTTT. It translates to CAIRGTLRTEAFF.

This clonotype has a handful of counts. This chain links TRBV5-1 with TRBJ2-1; the D gene could be TRBD1 or TRBD2 (5 bases each). The CDR3 is 11 residues long. Germline V gene lookup returns CDR1 SGHRS and CDR2 YFSETQ. Trimming shortened V by 7 bases and J by 9 bases, and 11 bases separated the two germline ends. The CDR3 DNA sequence: TGCGCCAGCTTTACAGGAGGTGAGCAGTTCTTC. Amino acids: CASFTGGEQFF.